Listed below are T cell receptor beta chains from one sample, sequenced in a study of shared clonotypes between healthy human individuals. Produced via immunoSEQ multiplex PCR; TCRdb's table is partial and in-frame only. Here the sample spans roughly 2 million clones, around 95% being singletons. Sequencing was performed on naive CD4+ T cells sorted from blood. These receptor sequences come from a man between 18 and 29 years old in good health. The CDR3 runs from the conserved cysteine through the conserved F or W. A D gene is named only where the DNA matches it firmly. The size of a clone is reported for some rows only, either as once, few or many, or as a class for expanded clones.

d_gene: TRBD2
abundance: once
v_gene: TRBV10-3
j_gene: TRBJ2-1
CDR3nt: TGTGCCATTGCTGGAGCGGGAGGTTACAATGAGCAGTTCTTC
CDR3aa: CAIAGAGGYNEQFF

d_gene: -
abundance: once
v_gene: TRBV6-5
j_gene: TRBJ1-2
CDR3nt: TGTGCCAGCAGTTACTCGAGGACAGCGAACTATGGCTACACCTTC
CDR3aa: CASSYSRTANYGYTF

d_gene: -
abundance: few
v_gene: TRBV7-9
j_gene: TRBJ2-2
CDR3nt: TGTGCCAGCAGCGGTCAGGGTAACACCGGGGAGCTGTTTTTT
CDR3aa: CASSGQGNTGELFF

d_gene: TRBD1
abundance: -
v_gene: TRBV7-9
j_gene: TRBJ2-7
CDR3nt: TGTGCCAGCAGCCGGACAGGGGGAGGCCACGAGCAGTACTTC
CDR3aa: CASSRTGGGHEQYF

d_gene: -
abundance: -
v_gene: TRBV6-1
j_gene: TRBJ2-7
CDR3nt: TGTGCCAGCAGTGAGACCAGCTACGAGCAGTACTTC
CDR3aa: CASSETSYEQYF

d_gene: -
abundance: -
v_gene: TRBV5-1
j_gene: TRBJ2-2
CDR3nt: TGCGCCAGCAGCGGGGGCCTAGCCTACGGCGGGGAGCTGTTTTTT
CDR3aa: CASSGGLAYGGELFF

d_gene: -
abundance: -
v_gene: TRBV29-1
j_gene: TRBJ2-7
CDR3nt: TGCAGCGCCGGGGTTACCTACGAGCAGTACTTC
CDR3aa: CSAGVTYEQYF

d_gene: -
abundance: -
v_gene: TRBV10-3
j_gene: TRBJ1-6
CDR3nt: TGTGCCACAGCGCAAGAGGAGCGATCACCCCTCCACTTT
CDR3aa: CATAQEERSPLHF

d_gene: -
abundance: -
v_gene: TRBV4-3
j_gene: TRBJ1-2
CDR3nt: TGCGCCAGCAGCCCCGATTTGGGGAAGAGCTATGGCTACACCTTC
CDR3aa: CASSPDLGKSYGYTF

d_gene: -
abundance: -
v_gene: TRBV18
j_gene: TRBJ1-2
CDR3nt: TGTGCCAGCTCACCACCGAAGGTAGGGGACTACGTCTACACCTTC
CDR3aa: CASSPPKVGDYVYTF

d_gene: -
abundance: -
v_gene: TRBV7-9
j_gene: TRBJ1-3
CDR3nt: TGTGCCAGCAGCTTAGAGTTAAGCTCTGGAAACACCATATATTTT
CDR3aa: CASSLELSSGNTIYF

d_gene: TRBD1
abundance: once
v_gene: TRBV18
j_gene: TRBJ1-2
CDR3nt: TGTGCCAGCTCATCCCAGACAGGGGGCGCGGATGGCTACACCTTC
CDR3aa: CASSSQTGGADGYTF

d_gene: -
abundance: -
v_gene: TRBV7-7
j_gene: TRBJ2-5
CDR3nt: TGTGCTAGCAGCTTAGCACTGGTAGAGACCCAGTACTTC
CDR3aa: CASSLALVETQYF

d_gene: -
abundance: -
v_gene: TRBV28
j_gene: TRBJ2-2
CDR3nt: TGTGCCAGCAGTTCCCATGCCGGGAGCACCGGGGAGCTGTTTTTT
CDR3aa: CASSSHAGSTGELFF